The T cell receptor beta chain under discussion was sequenced for a study of beta chain features in type 1 diabetes. The study's findings and limits: Patients showed naive, central memory and Treg TCRB repertoires that appeared more similar than those of healthy donors. Among all four CD4+ subsets, Type 1 diabetes patients had TCRB CDR3s that were moderately but significantly shorter.

The whole isolated RNA underwent reverse transcription, so sequencing captured expressed TCRB transcripts. The repertoire was sequenced with immunoSEQ multiplex PCR; TCRdb's copy has only in-frame clones and lacks some. The sample lists fewer than 25,000 clones, 55% to 75% occurring once. The V gene's germline CDR1 is SNHLY and CDR2 FYNNEI. This CDR3 is 13 amino acids long. Losses at the gene ends were 8 bases for V and 8 bases for J; bases not matched to a gene: 6. CD45RO/CCR7/CD25/CD127/CD95/CD27 separated CD4+ naive, central memory, regulatory and stem cell-like memory cells by sorting. Purity of each sorted population was above 98%. Points on this clone: The antigen remains undetermined.

This TCR was recovered from a young man with type 1 diabetes. Sequenced material: Tregs from blood. The gene calls are TRBV2 and TRBJ1-2; TRBD1 matches 12 bases. CDR3: CASEGQGAGGYTF. The CDR3 DNA reads TGTGCCAGCGAGGGACAGGGGGCAGGAGGCTACACCTTC.